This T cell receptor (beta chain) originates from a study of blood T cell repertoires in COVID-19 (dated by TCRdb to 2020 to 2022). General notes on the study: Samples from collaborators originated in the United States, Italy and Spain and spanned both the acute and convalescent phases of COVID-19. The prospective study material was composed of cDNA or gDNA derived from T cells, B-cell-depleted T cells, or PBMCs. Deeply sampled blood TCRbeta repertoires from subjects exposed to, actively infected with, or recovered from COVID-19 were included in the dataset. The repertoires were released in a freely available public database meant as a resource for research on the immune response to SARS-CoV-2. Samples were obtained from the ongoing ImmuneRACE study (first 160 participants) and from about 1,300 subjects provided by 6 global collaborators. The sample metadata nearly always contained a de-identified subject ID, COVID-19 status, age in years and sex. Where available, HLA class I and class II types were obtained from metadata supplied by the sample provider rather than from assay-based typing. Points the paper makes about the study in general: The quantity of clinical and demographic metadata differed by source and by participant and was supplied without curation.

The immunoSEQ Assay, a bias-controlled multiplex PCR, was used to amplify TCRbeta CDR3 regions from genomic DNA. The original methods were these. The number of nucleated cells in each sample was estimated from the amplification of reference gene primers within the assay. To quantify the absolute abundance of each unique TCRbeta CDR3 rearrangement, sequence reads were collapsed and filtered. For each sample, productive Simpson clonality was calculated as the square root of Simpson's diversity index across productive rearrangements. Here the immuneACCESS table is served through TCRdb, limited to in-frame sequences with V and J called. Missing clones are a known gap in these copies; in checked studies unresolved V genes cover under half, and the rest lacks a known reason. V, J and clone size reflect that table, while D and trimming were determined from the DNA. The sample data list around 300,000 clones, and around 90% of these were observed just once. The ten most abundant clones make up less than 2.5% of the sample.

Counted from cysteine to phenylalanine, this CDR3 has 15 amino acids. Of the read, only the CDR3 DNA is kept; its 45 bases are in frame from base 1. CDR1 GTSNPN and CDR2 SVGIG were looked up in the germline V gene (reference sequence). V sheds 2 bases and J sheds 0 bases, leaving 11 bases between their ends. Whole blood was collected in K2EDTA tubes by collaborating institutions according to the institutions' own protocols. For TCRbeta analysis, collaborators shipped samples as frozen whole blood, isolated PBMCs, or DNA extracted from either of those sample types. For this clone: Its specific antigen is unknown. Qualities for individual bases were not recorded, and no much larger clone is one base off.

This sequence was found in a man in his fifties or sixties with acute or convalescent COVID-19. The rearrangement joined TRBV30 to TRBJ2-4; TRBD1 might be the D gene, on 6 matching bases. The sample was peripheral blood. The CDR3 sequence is CAWSPLDRAKNIQYF. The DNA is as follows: TGTGCCTGGAGTCCTCTGGACAGAGCCAAAAACATTCAGTACTTC.